The TCR beta chain described here comes from a study of shared clonotypes between healthy human individuals. The V gene's germline CDR1 is MDHEN and CDR2 SYDVKM. Germline trimming cut 5 bases from V and 7 bases from J; bases unmatched to any gene: 13. This CDR3 is 15 amino acids long. Study findings and constraints: The researchers took only blood, and tissue repertoires probably look different. Some naive CD4 clonotypes, around 5%, turned up in common across several donors.

Donors included only healthy HIV-negative adults lacking recent acute infections or vaccinations. Template for every sorted-subset replicate PCR totaled approximately 200 ng DNA, around 33,000 T cell genomes. Here immunoSEQ multiplex PCR was the method, and the copy in TCRdb shows in-frame clones only, minus some. The sample has roughly 2.6 million clones, just over 90% seen once. As to this clone: Its antigen is unidentified.

Sequencing was performed on naive CD4+ T cells sorted from blood. As for subset: CD45RA+ positively selected. The receptor was isolated from a man aged 18-30 years in good health. The rearrangement uses TRBV28 and TRBJ2-7; 8 bases align to TRBD1. CDR3 DNA sequence: TGTGCCAGCAGTCTAGTTCTTGGACAGGGCGCGGAGCAGTACTTC. Protein sequence: CASSLVLGQGAEQYF.